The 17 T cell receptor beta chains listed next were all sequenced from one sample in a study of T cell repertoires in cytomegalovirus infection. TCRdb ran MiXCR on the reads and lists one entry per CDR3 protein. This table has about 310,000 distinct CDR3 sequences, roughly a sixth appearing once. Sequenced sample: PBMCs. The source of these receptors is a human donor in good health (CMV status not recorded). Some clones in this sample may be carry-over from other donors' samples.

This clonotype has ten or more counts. The DNA of the CDR3 is TGCAGTGCTAGCTTGGGGTCGGGCCAAGAGACCCAGTACTTC. This translates into CSASLGSGQETQYF. This sequence joins TRBV20-1 and TRBJ2-5; D gene unclear. V lost 3 bases and J 1 base, leaving 12 bases between the germline ends. Germline V gene lookup returns CDR1 DFQATT and CDR2 SNEGSKA (reference sequence). The CDR3 runs to 14 residues.

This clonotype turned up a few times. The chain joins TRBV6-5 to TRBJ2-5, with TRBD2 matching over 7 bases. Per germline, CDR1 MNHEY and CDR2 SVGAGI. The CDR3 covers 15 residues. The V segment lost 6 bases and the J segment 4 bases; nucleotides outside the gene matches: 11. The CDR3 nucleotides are TGTGCCAGCAGCTTTGACCGACTAGCTGGAGAGACCCAGTACTTC. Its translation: CASSFDRLAGETQYF.

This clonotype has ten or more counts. The CDR3 loop is CASSLARGGYNEQFF. CDR3 DNA sequence: TGTGCCAGCAGCTTAGCGCGGGGGGGCTACAATGAGCAGTTCTTC. The chain joins TRBV7-2 to TRBJ2-1; 9 bases are a match to TRBD2. The germline gives CDR1 SGHTA, CDR2 FQGNSA. The CDR3 loop spans 15 amino acids. V trimming: 0 bases; J trimming: 3 bases; junction bases outside the gene matches: 0. Combining the CDR3 with reference TRBV7-2 and TRBJ2-1 gives the whole variable domain GAGVSQSPSNKVTEKGKDVELRCDPISGHTALYWYRQSLGQGLEFLIYFQGNSAPDKSGLPSDRFSAERTGGSVSTLTIQRTQQEDSAVYLCASSLARGGYNEQFFGPGTRLTVL.

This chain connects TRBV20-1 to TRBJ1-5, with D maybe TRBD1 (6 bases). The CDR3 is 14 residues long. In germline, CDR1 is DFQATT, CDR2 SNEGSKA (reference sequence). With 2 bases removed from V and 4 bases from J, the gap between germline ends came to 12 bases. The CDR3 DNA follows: TGCAGTGCTAGACGCGGGGACACTAATCAGCCCCAGCATTTT. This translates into CSARRGDTNQPQHF.

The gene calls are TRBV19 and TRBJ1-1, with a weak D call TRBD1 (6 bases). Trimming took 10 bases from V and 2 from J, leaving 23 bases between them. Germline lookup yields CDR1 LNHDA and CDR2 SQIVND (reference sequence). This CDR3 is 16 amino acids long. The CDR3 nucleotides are TGTGCCACCACCCCCCCCGGCAGGGGAAGAAACACTGAAGCTTTCTTT. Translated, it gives CATTPPGRGRNTEAFF.

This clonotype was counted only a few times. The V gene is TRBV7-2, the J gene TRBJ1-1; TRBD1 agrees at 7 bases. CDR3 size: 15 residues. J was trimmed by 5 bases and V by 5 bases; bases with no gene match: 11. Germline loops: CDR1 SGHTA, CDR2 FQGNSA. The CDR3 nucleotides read TGTGCCAGCAGCAAAAACGGACAGGTCGGGACTGAAGCTTTCTTT. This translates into CASSKNGQVGTEAFF.

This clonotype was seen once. The CDR3 sequence is CATSREGSASEAFF. The CDR3 DNA is TGTGCCACCAGCAGAGAAGGGTCTGCATCTGAAGCTTTCTTT. V usage is TRBV15 and J usage is TRBJ1-1, with D uncertain. Per germline, CDR1 LNHNV and CDR2 YYDKDF (reference sequence). With 0 bases removed from V and 6 bases from J, the gap between germline ends came to 11 bases. This CDR3 contains 14 residues.

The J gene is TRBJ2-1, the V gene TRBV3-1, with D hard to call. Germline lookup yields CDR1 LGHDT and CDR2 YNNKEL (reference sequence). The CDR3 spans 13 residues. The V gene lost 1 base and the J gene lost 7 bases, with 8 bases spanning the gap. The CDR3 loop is CASSQGVSNEQFF. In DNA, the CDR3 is TGTGCCAGCAGCCAAGGAGTATCTAATGAGCAGTTCTTC.

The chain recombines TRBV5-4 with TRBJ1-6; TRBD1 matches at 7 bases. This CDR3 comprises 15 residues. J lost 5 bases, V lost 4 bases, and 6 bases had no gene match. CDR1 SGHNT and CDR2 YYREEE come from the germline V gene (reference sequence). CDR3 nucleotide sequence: TGTGCCAGCAGCCAAATCCAGGGGGATAATTCACCCCTCCACTTT. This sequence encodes CASSQIQGDNSPLHF.

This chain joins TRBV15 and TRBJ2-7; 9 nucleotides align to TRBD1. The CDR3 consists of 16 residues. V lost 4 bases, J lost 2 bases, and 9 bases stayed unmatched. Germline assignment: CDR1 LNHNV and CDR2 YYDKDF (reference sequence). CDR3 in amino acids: CATSKEGQGHAYEQYF. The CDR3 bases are TGTGCCACCAGCAAAGAAGGACAGGGGCATGCCTACGAGCAGTACTTC.

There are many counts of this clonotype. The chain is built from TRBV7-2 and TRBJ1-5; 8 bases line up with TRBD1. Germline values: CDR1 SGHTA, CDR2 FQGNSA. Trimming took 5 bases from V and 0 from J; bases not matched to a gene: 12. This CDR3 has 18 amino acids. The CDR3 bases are TGTGCCAGCAGCCCCGGACAGGGAGCGGGATATAGCAATCAGCCCCAGCATTTT. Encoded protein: CASSPGQGAGYSNQPQHF.

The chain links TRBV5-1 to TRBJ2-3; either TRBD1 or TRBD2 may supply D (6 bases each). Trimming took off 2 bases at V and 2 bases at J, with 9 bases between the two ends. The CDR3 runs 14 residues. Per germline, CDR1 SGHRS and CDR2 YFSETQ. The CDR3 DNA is TGCGCCAGCAGCTTAACGGGGGCCACAGATACGCAGTATTTT. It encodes CASSLTGATDTQYF.

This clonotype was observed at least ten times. This chain's CDR3 is CASSLLYQQPQHF. CDR3 bases: TGTGCCAGCAGTTTGCTTTATCAGCAGCCCCAGCATTTT. The chain carries TRBV12-3 or TRBV12-4 and TRBJ1-5; D gene ambiguous. V dropped 3 bases and J dropped 7 bases, with 10 bases sitting between them. There are 13 residues in the CDR3.

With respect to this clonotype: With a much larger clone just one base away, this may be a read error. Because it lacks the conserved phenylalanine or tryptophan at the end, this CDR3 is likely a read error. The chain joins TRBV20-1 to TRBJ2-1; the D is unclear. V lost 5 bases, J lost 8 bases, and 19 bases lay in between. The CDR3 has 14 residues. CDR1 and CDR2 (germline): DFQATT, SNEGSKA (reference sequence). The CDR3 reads CSAPTEPGRYEQFL. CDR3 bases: TGCAGTGCTCCGACGGAGCCAGGTCGTTATGAGCAGTTCCTC.

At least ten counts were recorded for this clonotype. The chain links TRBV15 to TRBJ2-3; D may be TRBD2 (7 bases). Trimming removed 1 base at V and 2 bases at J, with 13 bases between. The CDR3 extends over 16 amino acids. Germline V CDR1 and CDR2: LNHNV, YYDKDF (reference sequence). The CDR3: CATSRASGGYTDTQYF. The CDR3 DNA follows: TGTGCCACCAGCAGAGCGTCGGGGGGCTACACAGATACGCAGTATTTT.

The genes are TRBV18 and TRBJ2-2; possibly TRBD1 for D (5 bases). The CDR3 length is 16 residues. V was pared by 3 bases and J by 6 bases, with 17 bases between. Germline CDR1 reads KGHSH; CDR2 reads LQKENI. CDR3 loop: CASSPVQGTRSGELFF. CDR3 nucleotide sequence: TGTGCCAGCTCACCCGTCCAGGGCACGCGGTCCGGGGAGCTGTTTTTT.

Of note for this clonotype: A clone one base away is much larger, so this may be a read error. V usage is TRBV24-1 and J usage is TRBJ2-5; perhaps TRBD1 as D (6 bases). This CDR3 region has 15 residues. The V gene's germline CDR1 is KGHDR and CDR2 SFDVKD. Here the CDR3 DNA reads TGTGCCACCAGTGATTCGGGCCTAGGGGGAGAGAACCAGTACTTC. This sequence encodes CATSDSGLGGENQYF.